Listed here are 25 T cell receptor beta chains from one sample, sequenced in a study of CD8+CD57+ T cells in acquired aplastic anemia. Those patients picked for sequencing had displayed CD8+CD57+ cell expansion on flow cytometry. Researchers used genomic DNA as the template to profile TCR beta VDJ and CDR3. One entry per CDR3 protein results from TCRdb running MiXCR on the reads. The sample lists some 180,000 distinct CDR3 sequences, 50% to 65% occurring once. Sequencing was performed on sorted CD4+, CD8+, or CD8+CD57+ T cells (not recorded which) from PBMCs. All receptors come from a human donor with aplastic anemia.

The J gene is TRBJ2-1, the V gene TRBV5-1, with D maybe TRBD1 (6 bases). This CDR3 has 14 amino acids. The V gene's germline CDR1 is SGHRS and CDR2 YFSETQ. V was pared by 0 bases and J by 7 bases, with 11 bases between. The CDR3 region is CASSLVQGRNEQFF. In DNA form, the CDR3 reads TGCGCCAGCAGCTTGGTACAGGGTAGGAATGAGCAGTTCTTC.

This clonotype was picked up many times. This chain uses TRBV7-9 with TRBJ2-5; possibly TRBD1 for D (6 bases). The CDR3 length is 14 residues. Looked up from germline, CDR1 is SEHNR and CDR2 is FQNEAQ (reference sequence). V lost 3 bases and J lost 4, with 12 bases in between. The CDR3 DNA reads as TGTGCCAGCAGCTTTCTTACCAGGGGAGAGACCCAGTACTTC. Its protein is CASSFLTRGETQYF.

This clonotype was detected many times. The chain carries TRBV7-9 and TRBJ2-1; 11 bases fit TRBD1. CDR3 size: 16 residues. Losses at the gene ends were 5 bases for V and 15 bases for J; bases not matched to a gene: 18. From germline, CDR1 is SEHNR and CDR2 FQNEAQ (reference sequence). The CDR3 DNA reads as TGTGCCAGCAGCCCGAAATTAGGGACAGGGGGGCCAGAAGCGTTCTTC. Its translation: CASSPKLGTGGPEAFF.

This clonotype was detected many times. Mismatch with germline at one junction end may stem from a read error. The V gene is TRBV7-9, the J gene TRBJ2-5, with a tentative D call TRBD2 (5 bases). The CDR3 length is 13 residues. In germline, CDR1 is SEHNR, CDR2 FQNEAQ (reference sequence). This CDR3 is CASTLSGLETQYF. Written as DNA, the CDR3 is TGTGCCAGCACCTTAAGCGGCTTGGAGACCCAGTACTTC.

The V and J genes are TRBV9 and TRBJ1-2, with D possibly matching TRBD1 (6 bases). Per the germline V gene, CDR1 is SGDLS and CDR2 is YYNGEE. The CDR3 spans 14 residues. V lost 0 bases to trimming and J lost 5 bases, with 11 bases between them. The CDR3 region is CASSVGTGLYGYTF. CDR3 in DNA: TGTGCCAGCAGCGTAGGCACAGGGTTGTATGGCTACACCTTC.

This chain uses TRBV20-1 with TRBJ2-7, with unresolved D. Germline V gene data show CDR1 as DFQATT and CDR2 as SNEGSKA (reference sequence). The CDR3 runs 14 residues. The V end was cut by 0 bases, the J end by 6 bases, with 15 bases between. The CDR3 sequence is CSARDPKGRLEQYF. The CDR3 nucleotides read TGCAGTGCTAGAGATCCCAAGGGCAGGCTCGAGCAGTACTTC.

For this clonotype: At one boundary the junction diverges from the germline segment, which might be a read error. The CDR3 region has the DNA TGTGCCAGCAGTTACTTCACGACGAACACCGGGGAGCTGTTTTTT. Its translation: CASSYFTTNTGELFF. The rearrangement joins TRBV10-3 to TRBJ2-2; D remains ambiguous. This CDR3 has 15 residues. In germline, CDR1 is ENHRY, CDR2 SYGVKD.

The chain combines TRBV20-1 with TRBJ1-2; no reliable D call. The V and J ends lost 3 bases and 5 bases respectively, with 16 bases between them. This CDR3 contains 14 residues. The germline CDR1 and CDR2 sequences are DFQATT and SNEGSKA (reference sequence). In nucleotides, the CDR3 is TGCAGTGCTAGGCCCGGGGAGGGTAATTATGGCTACACCTTC. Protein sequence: CSARPGEGNYGYTF.

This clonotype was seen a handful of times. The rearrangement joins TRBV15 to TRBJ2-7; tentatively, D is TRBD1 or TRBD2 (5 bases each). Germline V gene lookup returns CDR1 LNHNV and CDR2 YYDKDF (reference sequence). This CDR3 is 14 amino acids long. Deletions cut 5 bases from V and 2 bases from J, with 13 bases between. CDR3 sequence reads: CATSGGDETYEQYF. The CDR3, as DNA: TGTGCCACCAGCGGGGGAGACGAGACCTACGAGCAGTACTTC.

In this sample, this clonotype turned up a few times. The CDR3 sequence is CSGLQGHEKLFF. CDR3 coding DNA: TGCAGTGGTCTCCAGGGGCATGAAAAACTGTTTTTT. This sequence joins TRBV20-1 and TRBJ1-4; weak D call: TRBD1 (6 bases). Between the trimmed V and J ends, which lost 7 bases and 6 bases, there was a span of 12 bases. CDR1 and CDR2 (germline): DFQATT, SNEGSKA (reference sequence). This CDR3 is 12 amino acids long.

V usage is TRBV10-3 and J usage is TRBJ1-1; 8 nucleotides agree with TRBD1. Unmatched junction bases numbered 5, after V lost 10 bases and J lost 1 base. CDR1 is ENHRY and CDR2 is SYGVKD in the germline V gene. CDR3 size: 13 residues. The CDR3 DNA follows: TGTGCCACTGGACAGGGAACGAACACTGAAGCTTTCTTT. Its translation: CATGQGTNTEAFF.

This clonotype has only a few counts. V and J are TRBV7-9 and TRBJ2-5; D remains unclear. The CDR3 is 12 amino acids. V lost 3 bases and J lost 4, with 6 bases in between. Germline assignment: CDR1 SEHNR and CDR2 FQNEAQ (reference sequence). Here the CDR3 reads CASSFGGETQYF. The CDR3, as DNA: TGTGCCAGCAGCTTTGGTGGAGAGACCCAGTACTTC.

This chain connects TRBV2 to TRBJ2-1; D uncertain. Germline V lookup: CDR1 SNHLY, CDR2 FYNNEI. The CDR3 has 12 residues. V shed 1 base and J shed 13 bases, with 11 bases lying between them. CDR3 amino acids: CASSEVATLQFF. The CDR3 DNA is TGTGCCAGCAGTGAAGTTGCGACGTTACAGTTCTTC.

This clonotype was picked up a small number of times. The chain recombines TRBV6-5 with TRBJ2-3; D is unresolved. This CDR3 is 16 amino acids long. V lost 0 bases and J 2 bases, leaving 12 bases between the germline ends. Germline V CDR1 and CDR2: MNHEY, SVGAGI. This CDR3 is CASSYSVGRYTDTQYF. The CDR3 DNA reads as TGTGCCAGCAGTTACTCGGTGGGCAGATACACAGATACGCAGTATTTT.

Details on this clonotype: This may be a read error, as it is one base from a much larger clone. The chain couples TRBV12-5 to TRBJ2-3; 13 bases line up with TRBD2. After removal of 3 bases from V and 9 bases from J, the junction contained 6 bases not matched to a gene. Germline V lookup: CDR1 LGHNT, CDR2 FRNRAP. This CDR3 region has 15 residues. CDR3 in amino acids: CASGFTGTSGETQYF. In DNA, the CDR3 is TGTGCTAGTGGTTTCACGGGGACTAGCGGGGAGACGCAGTATTTT.

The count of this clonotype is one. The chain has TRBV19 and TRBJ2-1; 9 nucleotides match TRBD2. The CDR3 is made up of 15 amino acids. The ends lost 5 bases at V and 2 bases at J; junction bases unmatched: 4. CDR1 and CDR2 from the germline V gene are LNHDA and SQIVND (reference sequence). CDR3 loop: CASSLERGAYNEQFF. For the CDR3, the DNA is TGTGCCAGTAGTCTCGAGCGGGGGGCCTACAATGAGCAGTTCTTC.

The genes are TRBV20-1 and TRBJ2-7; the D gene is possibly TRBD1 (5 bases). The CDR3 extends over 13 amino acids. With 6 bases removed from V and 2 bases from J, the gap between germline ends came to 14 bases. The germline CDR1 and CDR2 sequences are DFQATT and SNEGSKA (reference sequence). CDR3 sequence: CSANRSPPYEQYF. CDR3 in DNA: TGCAGTGCAAACAGGAGCCCCCCCTACGAGCAGTACTTC.

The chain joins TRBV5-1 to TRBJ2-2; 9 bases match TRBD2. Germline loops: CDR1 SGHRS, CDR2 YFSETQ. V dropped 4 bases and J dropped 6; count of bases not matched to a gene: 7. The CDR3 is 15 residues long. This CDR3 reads CASSPSVAGAGELFF. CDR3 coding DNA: TGCGCCAGCAGCCCCTCAGTAGCGGGGGCCGGGGAGCTGTTTTTT.

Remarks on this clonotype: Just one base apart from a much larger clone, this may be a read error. The CDR3 DNA reads as TGTGCCAGCAGCCCAACAGGGATCGACTATGGCTACACCTTC. Translated: CASSPTGIDYGYTF. The chain combines TRBV5-6 with TRBJ1-2, with D possibly being TRBD1 (6 bases). Germline V gene sequence: CDR1 SGHDT, CDR2 YYEEEE. The ends were cut back, 4 bases at V and 3 bases at J, with 13 bases in the middle. The CDR3 contains 14 residues.

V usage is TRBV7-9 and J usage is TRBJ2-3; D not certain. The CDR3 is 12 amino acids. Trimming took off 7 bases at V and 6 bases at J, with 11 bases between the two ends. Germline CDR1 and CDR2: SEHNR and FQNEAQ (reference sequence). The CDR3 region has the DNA TGTGCCAGCACCAAGACCGAGGATACGCAGTATTTT. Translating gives CASTKTEDTQYF.

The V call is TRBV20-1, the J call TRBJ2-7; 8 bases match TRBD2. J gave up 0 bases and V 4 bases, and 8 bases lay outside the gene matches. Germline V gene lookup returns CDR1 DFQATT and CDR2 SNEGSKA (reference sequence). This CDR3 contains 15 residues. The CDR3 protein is CSAIYPTSGSYEQYF. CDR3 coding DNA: TGCAGTGCTATCTACCCCACTAGCGGCTCCTACGAGCAGTACTTC.

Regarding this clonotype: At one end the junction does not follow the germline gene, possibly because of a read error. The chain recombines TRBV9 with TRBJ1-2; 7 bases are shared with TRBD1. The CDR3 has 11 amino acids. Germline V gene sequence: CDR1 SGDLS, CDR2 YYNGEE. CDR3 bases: TGTGCCAGCAGCTTAGTAGGGGGCCCTTCCTTC. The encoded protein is CASSLVGGPSF.

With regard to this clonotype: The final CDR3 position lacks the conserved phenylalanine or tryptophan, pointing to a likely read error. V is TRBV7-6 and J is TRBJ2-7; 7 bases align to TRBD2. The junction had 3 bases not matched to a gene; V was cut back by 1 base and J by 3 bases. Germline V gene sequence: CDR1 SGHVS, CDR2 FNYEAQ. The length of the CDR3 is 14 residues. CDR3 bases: TGTGCCAGCAGCTTAGGCCAGCGGGGCTACGAGCAGTACCTC. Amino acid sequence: CASSLGQRGYEQYL.

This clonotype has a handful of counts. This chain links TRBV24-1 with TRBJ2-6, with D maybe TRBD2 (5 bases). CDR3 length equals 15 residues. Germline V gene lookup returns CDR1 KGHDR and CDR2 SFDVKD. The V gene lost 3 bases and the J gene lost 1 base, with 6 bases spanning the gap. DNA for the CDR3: TGTGCCACCAGTGATACGGGGTCTGGGGCCAACGTCCTGACTTTC. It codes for CATSDTGSGANVLTF.

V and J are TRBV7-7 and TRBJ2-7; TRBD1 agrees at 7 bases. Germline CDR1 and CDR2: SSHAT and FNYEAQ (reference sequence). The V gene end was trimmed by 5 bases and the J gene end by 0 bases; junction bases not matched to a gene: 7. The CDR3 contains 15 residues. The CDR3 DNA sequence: TGTGCCAGCAGCCGACAGGGCCCCTCCTCCTACGAGCAGTACTTC. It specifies CASSRQGPSSYEQYF.